What follows is one TCR beta chain and its context. The entry originates in a study of blood T cell repertoires in COVID-19. Whole-study context: Whether acute or convalescent, the COVID-19 samples came from the United States, Italy and Spain.

Authors' processing steps: Estimation of nucleated cell counts was performed using reference gene primer amplification. The assay was immunoSEQ multiplex PCR, and TCRdb's table has in-frame clones only and misses some. V and J calls plus clone size are reproduced from that table; the DNA served to infer D and trimming. The sample carries more than 250,000 clones, around nine tenths recorded once. Cohorts were determined from participant-reported clinical history. Symptom resolution, clearance, or two negative PCRs marked donors in Cohort 3 as recovered. Germline lookup yields CDR1 MDHEN and CDR2 SYDVKM. Trimming removed 2 bases at V and 2 bases at J, with 9 bases between. CDR3 length: 14 residues.

The rearrangement uses TRBV28 and TRBJ2-5, with D perhaps TRBD1 (5 bases). The source is a woman between 18 and 30 years old who had recovered from COVID-19. Material: PBMCs or T cells enriched from blood (not recorded which). CDR3 in amino acids: CASSLDSTQETQYF. The CDR3 DNA follows: TGTGCCAGCAGTTTAGACAGCACTCAAGAGACCCAGTACTTC.